Listed below are T cell receptor beta chains from one sample, sequenced in a study of T-cell memory formation after mild COVID-19. Via MiXCR, TCRdb re-called the 5' RACE reads, giving one row per CDR3 protein. Here the sample spans 300,000 to 400,000 distinct CDR3 sequences, around 15% being singletons. The sequencing input was PBMCs or a T cell subset sorted from them (not recorded which). Source of these receptors: a man aged 18 to 30 who had mild COVID-19 (a few samples of this study predate the infection). Cell type and time point are not known. Both conserved end residues are part of each CDR3. The D gene is left open where the match is weak. Rows give clone size only sometimes, using once, few, many, or a class for an expanded clone.

J	size	V	D	DNA	CDR3
TRBJ1-5	few	TRBV6-2/TRBV6-3	.	TGTGCCAGCAGGTGGAAAACCGGGAAAACTAGACAGCCCCAGCATTTT	CASRWKTGKTRQPQHF
TRBJ1-6	many	TRBV28	TRBD1	TGTGCCAGCAGTTTAAGTACCGGACAGGGGGTAAATTCACCCCTCCACTTT	CASSLSTGQGVNSPLHF
TRBJ2-5	few	TRBV6-5	.	TGTGCCAGCAGTTCCCGTCTCGGGGGGACCCAGTACTTC	CASSSRLGGTQYF
TRBJ2-1	.	TRBV4-1	.	TGCGCCAGCAGCCAAGATAGAACCCCAAGCTCCTACAATGAGCAGTTCTTC	CASSQDRTPSSYNEQFF
TRBJ2-6	few	TRBV7-7	.	TGTGCTAGCAGCTACGGGGACTCTGGGGCCAACGTCCTGACTTTC	CASSYGDSGANVLTF
TRBJ2-2	many	TRBV7-7	.	TGTGCCAGCAGCCCAGGGTTCGGGGAGCTGTTTTTT	CASSPGFGELFF
TRBJ2-3	.	TRBV25-1	.	TGTGCCAGCAGTGAAGGGACTTATTCTACAGATACGCAGTATTTT	CASSEGTYSTDTQYF
TRBJ1-3	many	TRBV7-9	TRBD1	TGTGCCAGCAGCTTCCCCGGGACAGCAGGAAACACCATATATTTT	CASSFPGTAGNTIYF
TRBJ2-2	few	TRBV7-6	TRBD2	TGTGCCAGCAGCTACTTAGCGGGGGGAAACACCGGGGAGCTGTTTTTT	CASSYLAGGNTGELFF
TRBJ2-3	few	TRBV10-3	TRBD2	TGTGCCATCAGTGGGCCTAGCGGGGGGGCCGTCTTTCCAGATACGCAGTATTTT	CAISGPSGGAVFPDTQYF
TRBJ1-2	.	TRBV5-1	TRBD1	TGCGCCAGCAGCTTGGCTTTGGACAGGGTCTATGGCTACACCTTC	CASSLALDRVYGYTF
TRBJ2-3	few	TRBV7-3	.	TGTGCCAGCAGCCCTATGGGGGCCACAGATACGCAGTATTTT	CASSPMGATDTQYF
TRBJ2-2	.	TRBV20-1	.	TGCAGTGCTAGAGATTGGCAGACTGACACCGGGGAGCTGTTTTTT	CSARDWQTDTGELFF
TRBJ1-1	.	TRBV18	.	TGTGCCAGCTCACCAGACGGTCCTCTGTTCACTGAAGCTTTCTTT	CASSPDGPLFTEAFF
TRBJ2-5	few	TRBV7-2	.	TGTGCCAGCAGCTTAGTAGGGACCTACCATAACCAAGAGACCCAGTACTTC	CASSLVGTYHNQETQYF
TRBJ1-2	many	TRBV19	.	TGTGCCAGTAGAACAGGGCTCGTTGCTGGCTACACCTTC	CASRTGLVAGYTF
TRBJ2-6	few	TRBV5-6	.	TGTGCCAGCAGCTTGGGGGGCCACCCTGGGGCCAACGTCCTGACTTTC	CASSLGGHPGANVLTF
TRBJ2-3	few	TRBV5-5	.	TGTGCCAGCAACCAAGGGGTGGTCGATACGCAGTATTTT	CASNQGVVDTQYF
TRBJ2-3	few	TRBV11-3	TRBD2	TGTGCCAGCAGCTACCCGAGGGCGGGGGGCCTCACAGATACGCAGTATTTT	CASSYPRAGGLTDTQYF
TRBJ2-3	few	TRBV4-1	.	TGCGCCAGCAGCCAAGAGGCCGGTTGGGCAGATACGCAGTATTTT	CASSQEAGWADTQYF
TRBJ1-2	.	TRBV6-5	TRBD1	TGTGCCAGCAGTTCCCCCTCGGGACAGGGTTCCTATGGCTACACCTTC	CASSSPSGQGSYGYTF
TRBJ2-5	.	TRBV3-1	TRBD2	TGTGCCAGCAGCCAAGGGTCGGGGGGGCTTGGAGAGACCCAGTACTTC	CASSQGSGGLGETQYF
TRBJ1-1	once	TRBV2	.	TGTGCCAGCAGTACATCAAAAGAAGCTTTCTTT	CASSTSKEAFF
TRBJ2-1	.	TRBV15	.	TGTGCCACTGGCCGGGGGCTGGGGAGGAACAATGAGCAGTTCTTC	CATGRGLGRNNEQFF
TRBJ1-2	many	TRBV12-3/TRBV12-4	.	TGTGCCAGCAGTTTACTGGGGTACGGCTACACCTTC	CASSLLGYGYTF
TRBJ1-2	.	TRBV7-2	.	TGTGCCAGCAGCTTTCGAAGGGGAGATGGCTACACCTTC	CASSFRRGDGYTF
TRBJ2-1	many	TRBV2	TRBD2	TGTGCCAGCAGTTGGACTAGCGGGGGGTATGAGCAGTTCTTC	CASSWTSGGYEQFF
TRBJ1-5	.	TRBV2	.	TGTGCCAGCAGCCCTTTTATGAACAATCAGCCCCAGCATTTT	CASSPFMNNQPQHF
TRBJ2-1	.	TRBV15	.	TGTGCCACCGCCCCTGGACAGCAATCCTACAATGAGCAGTTCTTC	CATAPGQQSYNEQFF
TRBJ2-3	.	TRBV19	.	TGTGCCAGTAGTAGGGAAGGCCTCACAGATACGCAGTATTTT	CASSREGLTDTQYF
TRBJ2-5	many	TRBV4-2	TRBD1	TGTGCCAGCAGCACCGTTGGGCCAGGGGGCCAAGAGACCCAGTACTTC	CASSTVGPGGQETQYF
TRBJ2-7	.	TRBV5-1	.	TGCGCCAGCAGCCCCAGAGCCGGGAGCTCCTACGAGCAGTACTTC	CASSPRAGSSYEQYF
TRBJ2-2	many	TRBV5-6	TRBD1	TGTGCCAGCAGCAAAGACAGGGGGAACGGCGGGGAGCTGTTTTTT	CASSKDRGNGGELFF
TRBJ2-1	few	TRBV3-1	.	TGTGCCAGCAGCCAAGTTGGAGGCCAGGGAGACAATGAGCAGTTCTTC	CASSQVGGQGDNEQFF
TRBJ2-7	many	TRBV6-5	TRBD1	TGTGCCAGCAGTTACTCGGTCAGGGGGATCTCGAGACGTGCCTACGAGCAGTACTTC	CASSYSVRGISRRAYEQYF
TRBJ1-2	.	TRBV28	TRBD1	TGTGCCAGCAACCCGGGACAGGGGGAAGACTATGGCTACACCTTC	CASNPGQGEDYGYTF
TRBJ2-7	.	TRBV10-3	TRBD2	TGTGCCATCGGCATAGCGGGGGAGGGTGAGCAGTACTTC	CAIGIAGEGEQYF
TRBJ2-3	few	TRBV27	.	TGTGCCAGCAGTTTATCAGGCGGTATGGAGGGAGTCACAGATACGCAGTATTTT	CASSLSGGMEGVTDTQYF
TRBJ2-5	.	TRBV4-2	TRBD2	TGTGCCAGCAGCCAAGATAAGAGGGCGGGGGGGTACCAAGAGACCCAGTACTTC	CASSQDKRAGGYQETQYF
TRBJ2-2	.	TRBV25-1	.	TGTGCCAGCAGTGAGCTGGGGGCAAGAGGCACCGGGGAGCTGTTTTTT	CASSELGARGTGELFF
TRBJ2-1	few	TRBV12-3/TRBV12-4	.	TGTGCCAGCAGGGGTTATTCCTACAATGAGCAGTTCTTC	CASRGYSYNEQFF
TRBJ2-3	few	TRBV4-1	TRBD1	TGCGCCAGCAGCCAGGGGGGGACAGGGGCCACAGATACGCAGTATTTT	CASSQGGTGATDTQYF
TRBJ2-3	few	TRBV5-5	TRBD2	TGTGCCAGCAGCCTACCGCTAGCGGGGGTTTCAGATACGCAGTATTTT	CASSLPLAGVSDTQYF
TRBJ2-3	.	TRBV11-3	TRBD1	TGTGCCAGCAGCTTATCTGGACAGGGGATCACAGATACGCAGTATTTT	CASSLSGQGITDTQYF
TRBJ1-6	few	TRBV4-3	TRBD1	TGCGCCAGCAGCCAGGAAGACAGGGCGTTGAGTTCACCCCTCCACTTT	CASSQEDRALSSPLHF
TRBJ2-1	.	TRBV4-3	TRBD2	TGCGCCAGCAGCAAGACTAGCGGGGGGGGAACTGAGCAGTTCTTC	CASSKTSGGGTEQFF